This T cell receptor beta chain was sequenced for a study of memory CD4+ T cells and cytomegalovirus serostatus. Trimming at V came to 4 bases and at J to 1 base, leaving 10 bases not matched to a gene. Germline lookup yields CDR1 SGHTA and CDR2 FQGTGA. This CDR3 has 18 amino acids. Single viable CD3+CD4+CD8-CD45RO+ cells were sorted as the memory CD4+ T cells. Clones were read by immunoSEQ multiplex PCR, and TCRdb kept only the in-frame ones, dropping some. The sample records about 92,000 clones, 75% to 90% being singletons. The chain carries TRBV7-3 and TRBJ1-1, with TRBD1 matching 12 bases. This TCR derives from an adult in good health and CMV-seropositive. The sequencing input was memory CD4+ T cells from blood. The CDR3 spells CASSSTGTGGAWNTEAFF. The DNA of the CDR3 is TGTGCCAGCAGCTCCACTGGGACAGGGGGCGCGTGGAACACTGAAGCTTTCTTT.